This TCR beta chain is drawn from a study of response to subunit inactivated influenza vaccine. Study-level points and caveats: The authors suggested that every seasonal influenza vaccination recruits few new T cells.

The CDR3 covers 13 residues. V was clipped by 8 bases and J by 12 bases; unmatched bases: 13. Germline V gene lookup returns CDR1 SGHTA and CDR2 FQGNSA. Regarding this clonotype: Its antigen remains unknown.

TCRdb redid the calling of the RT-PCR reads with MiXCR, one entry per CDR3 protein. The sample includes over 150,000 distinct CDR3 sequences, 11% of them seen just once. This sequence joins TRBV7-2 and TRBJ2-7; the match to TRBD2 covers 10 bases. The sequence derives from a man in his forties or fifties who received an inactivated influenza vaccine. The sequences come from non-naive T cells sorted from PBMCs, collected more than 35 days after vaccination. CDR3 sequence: CASRAGTSENWYF. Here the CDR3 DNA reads TGTGCCAGCCGAGCCGGGACTAGCGAGAATTGGTACTTC.